This entry lists 28 T cell receptor beta chains sequenced from one sample in a study of cytomegalovirus exposure and HLA in healthy donors. The PCR was carried out with 60 Vbeta primers and 13 Jbeta primers. Generated by immunoSEQ multiplex PCR, the TCRdb table keeps only in-frame clones and is missing some. The sample yields 150,000 or so clones, approximately 77% seen once. The specimen was PBMCs. The receptors here all came from a female donor in good health and CMV-seronegative.

The J gene is TRBJ1-6, the V gene TRBV27, with 7 bases identical to TRBD1. The CDR3 is 15 residues long. Germline V gene data show CDR1 as MNHEY and CDR2 as SMNVEV (reference sequence). Trimming removed 5 bases from V and 8 bases from J; junction bases left unmatched: 9. The CDR3 DNA is TGTGCCAGCAGTCCAAGGGGGCTTGTTGATTCACCCCTCCACTTT. Protein product: CASSPRGLVDSPLHF.

This rearrangement joins TRBV5-1 to TRBJ2-6; D call uncertain. The CDR3 runs to 15 residues. Germline loops: CDR1 SGHRS, CDR2 YFSETQ. Trimming cost V 2 bases and J 2 bases, with 8 bases left between them. CDR3 region: CASSLASTGANVLTF. The CDR3, as DNA: TGCGCCAGCAGCTTAGCGAGTACTGGGGCCAACGTCCTGACTTTC.

The chain couples TRBV5-6 to TRBJ2-5; D unclear. From germline, CDR1 is SGHDT and CDR2 YYEEEE. There are 12 residues in the CDR3. The V gene lost 0 bases and the J gene lost 7 bases, with 7 bases spanning the gap. The CDR3 DNA follows: TGTGCCAGCAGCTTGGCACCCGGGACCCAGTACTTC. Residues: CASSLAPGTQYF. Based on the CDR3 plus reference TRBV5-6 and TRBJ2-5, the full variable domain is DAGVTQSPTHLIKTRGQQVTLRCSPKSGHDTVSWYQQALGQGPQFIFQYYEEEERQRGNFPDRFSGHQFPNYSSELNVNALLLGDSALYLCASSLAPGTQYFGPGTRLLVL.

V and J are TRBV15 and TRBJ1-5; 9 positions match TRBD1. The V segment lost 7 bases and the J segment 4 bases; nucleotides outside the gene matches: 5. The CDR3 length is 14 residues. From germline, CDR1 is LNHNV and CDR2 YYDKDF (reference sequence). This CDR3 is CATTSTGGNQPQHF. The CDR3 nucleotides are TGTGCCACCACCTCGACAGGGGGGAATCAGCCCCAGCATTTT. The whole variable domain, remainder taken from reference TRBV15 and TRBJ1-5, is DAMVIQNPRYQVTQFGKPVTLSCSQTLNHNVMYWYQQKSSQAPKLLFHYYDKDFNNEADTPDNFQSRRPNTSFCFLDIRSPGLGDTAMYLCATTSTGGNQPQHFGDGTRLSIL.

V is TRBV7-3 and J is TRBJ2-5, with TRBD2 matching over 10 bases. Germline V gene lookup returns CDR1 SGHTA and CDR2 FQGTGA. The CDR3 sequence is 14 residues long. V gave up 0 bases and J gave up 7 bases; unmatched junction bases: 2. In DNA, the CDR3 is TGTGCCAGCAGCTTAACGTGGACTAGCGGGACCCAGTACTTC. Amino acids: CASSLTWTSGTQYF.

The chain couples TRBV6-4 to TRBJ2-2, with D maybe TRBD1 (6 bases). The CDR3 runs 13 residues. Trimming pared 5 bases from V and 5 bases from J, leaving 9 bases between. CDR1 and CDR2 (germline): MRHNA, SNTAGT. CDR3 in DNA: TGTGCCAGCAGTCTTGGGACAACCGGGGAGCTGTTTTTT. It yields the protein CASSLGTTGELFF.

V usage is TRBV5-4 and J usage is TRBJ2-2, with a tentative D call TRBD2 (5 bases). Germline CDR1 reads SGHNT; CDR2 reads YYREEE (reference sequence). This CDR3 is built from 13 residues. Trimming removed 3 bases at V and 7 bases at J, with 10 bases between. CDR3 DNA sequence: TGTGCCAGCAGCTCAGGCCGGGGCGGGGAGCTGTTTTTT. Protein product: CASSSGRGGELFF.

V usage is TRBV27 and J usage is TRBJ2-5; 9 bases fit TRBD2. The junction had 13 bases not matched to a gene; V was cut back by 3 bases and J by 11 bases. This CDR3 region has 15 residues. Germline V gene sequence: CDR1 MNHEY, CDR2 SMNVEV (reference sequence). The CDR3 is CASSFGAGGREEQYF. Written as DNA, the CDR3 is TGTGCCAGCAGTTTTGGGGCGGGAGGGCGAGAGGAGCAGTACTTC.

The genes are TRBV15 and TRBJ2-7; possibly TRBD2 for D (5 bases). The CDR3 loop spans 15 amino acids. V was pared by 3 bases and J by 2 bases, with 14 bases between. CDR1 and CDR2 (germline): LNHNV, YYDKDF (reference sequence). The CDR3 reads CATSRDSAITYEQYF. The CDR3 DNA sequence: TGTGCCACCAGCAGGGATAGCGCGATAACCTACGAGCAGTACTTC.

The chain joins TRBV4-1 to TRBJ2-1, with TRBD1 identical over 8 bases. The germline V gene encodes CDR1 MGHRA and CDR2 YSYEKL. The CDR3 length is 13 residues. The J segment lost 10 bases and the V segment lost 3 bases, leaving 5 bases of the junction unmatched. The CDR3 loop is CASSQDRDREQFF. The CDR3 region has the DNA TGCGCCAGCAGCCAGGACCGGGACAGGGAGCAGTTCTTC.

The chain uses TRBV7-2 and TRBJ2-7; TRBD2 matches 11 bases. V shed 1 base, J shed 7 bases, and the junction held 6 bases outside the gene matches. The CDR3 totals 15 residues. Looked up from germline, CDR1 is SGHTA and CDR2 is FQGNSA. CDR3 nucleotide sequence: TGTGCCAGCAGCTTAGGGCTAGCGGGGGGTAAGGAGCAGTACTTC. Its protein is CASSLGLAGGKEQYF. Looking up the rest from reference TRBV7-2 and TRBJ2-7 gives the full variable domain: GAGVSQSPSNKVTEKGKDVELRCDPISGHTALYWYRQSLGQGLEFLIYFQGNSAPDKSGLPSDRFSAERTGGSVSTLTIQRTQQEDSAVYLCASSLGLAGGKEQYFGPGTRLTVT.

The chain has TRBV28 and TRBJ2-7, with 7 bases fitting TRBD2. The V segment lost 4 bases and the J segment 11 bases; nucleotides outside the gene matches: 11. CDR1 MDHEN and CDR2 SYDVKM come from the germline V gene. The CDR3 contains 13 residues. CDR3 nucleotide sequence: TGTGCCAGCAGTTCCCCGACTAGCCTGGTGGAGTACTTC. Translated, it gives CASSSPTSLVEYF.

This rearrangement joins TRBV13 to TRBJ2-1; D might be TRBD2 (6 bases). Germline lookup yields CDR1 PRHDT and CDR2 FYEKMQ (reference sequence). The CDR3 covers 13 residues. The V and J ends lost 4 bases and 10 bases respectively, with 14 bases between them. CDR3 DNA: TGTGCCAGCAGCTCCGGGACTCAAGGGGAGCAGTTCTTC. Residues: CASSSGTQGEQFF.

The sample holds one count of this clone. This rearrangement joins TRBV19 to TRBJ2-7, with 8 bases fitting TRBD1. From germline, CDR1 is LNHDA and CDR2 SQIVND (reference sequence). The V and J ends lost 3 bases and 4 bases, in that order; junction bases with no gene match: 11. The CDR3 sequence is 16 residues long. In DNA, the CDR3 is TGTGCCAGTAGTATCCCCCCGGGACAGGCGATATACGAGCAGTACTTC. Translation: CASSIPPGQAIYEQYF.

This clone has a handful of counts. The chain combines TRBV18 with TRBJ2-1; 8 bases agree with TRBD2. From germline, CDR1 is KGHSH and CDR2 LQKENI. J was trimmed by 0 bases and V by 3 bases; bases with no gene match: 1. This CDR3 is built from 15 residues. The CDR3 here is CASSPGTSSYNEQFF. CDR3 nucleotides: TGTGCCAGCTCACCCGGGACTAGCTCCTACAATGAGCAGTTCTTC.

This clone turned up a few times. The chain joins TRBV9 to TRBJ2-1; 8 bases match TRBD2. CDR1 is SGDLS, CDR2 YYNGEE, per germline. The CDR3 contains 18 residues. J was trimmed by 8 bases and V by 1 base; bases with no gene match: 17. The CDR3 protein is CASSVRPLLSSGSYEQFF. In nucleotides, the CDR3 is TGTGCCAGCAGCGTACGGCCCCTGCTATCCAGCGGGAGCTATGAGCAGTTCTTC.

This clone showed up just once. One end of the junction does not line up with germline, which may come from a read error. The chain employs TRBV7-9 and TRBJ2-1, with D perhaps TRBD1 (5 bases). This CDR3 is 14 amino acids long. Germline CDR1 is SEHNR and CDR2 is FQNEAQ (reference sequence). The CDR3 bases are TGTGCCAGCAGCTTAAGGGGCTCCAACAATGAGCAGTTCTTC. Amino acid sequence: CASSLRGSNNEQFF.

The chain employs TRBV7-2 and TRBJ2-7, with 8 nucleotides matching TRBD1. This CDR3 is 14 amino acids long. After removal of 5 bases from V and 4 bases from J, the junction contained 7 bases not matched to a gene. The germline CDR1 and CDR2 sequences are SGHTA and FQGNSA. The DNA for the CDR3 is TGTGCCAGCAGCCCGGACAGGGCTAGGTACGAGCAGTACTTC. Translated: CASSPDRARYEQYF.

This chain links TRBV27 with TRBJ1-2; 8 bases fit TRBD1. Germline V gene data show CDR1 as MNHEY and CDR2 as SMNVEV (reference sequence). The CDR3 is 16 residues long. The V segment lost 8 bases and the J segment 2 bases; nucleotides outside the gene matches: 13. CDR3 bases: TGTGCCAGCCCTCCCGGACAGGGACCTTCAAACTATGGCTACACCTTC. This gives the protein CASPPGQGPSNYGYTF.

The CDR3 bases are TGTGCCAGCAGTTTACATGGAGAGACCTACGAGCAGTACTTC. It translates to CASSLHGETYEQYF. The chain joins TRBV28 to TRBJ2-7; D remains ambiguous. This CDR3 contains 14 residues. CDR1 MDHEN and CDR2 SYDVKM come from the germline V gene. The V gene lost 2 bases and the J gene lost 2 bases, with 10 bases spanning the gap.

The chain links TRBV4-1 to TRBJ1-5; TRBD1 agrees at 10 bases. V lost 2 bases to trimming and J lost 4 bases; unmatched junction nucleotides: 2. The germline CDR1 and CDR2 sequences are MGHRA and YSYEKL. There are 15 residues in the CDR3. The CDR3 reads CASSQPGQGNQPQHF. Written as DNA, the CDR3 is TGCGCCAGCAGCCAACCGGGACAGGGGAATCAGCCCCAGCATTTT.

The chain links TRBV2 to TRBJ1-5; weak D call: TRBD1 (6 bases). CDR3 length equals 13 residues. From germline, CDR1 is SNHLY and CDR2 FYNNEI. Trimming pared 8 bases from V and 6 bases from J, leaving 14 bases between. The CDR3 nucleotides read TGTGCCAGCCTCAGGGGAGTGGGTCAGCCCCAGCATTTT. Translated: CASLRGVGQPQHF.

This clone was detected once. The genes are TRBV15 and TRBJ2-1; 10 nucleotides line up with TRBD2. V shed 1 base, J shed 2 bases, and the junction held 2 bases outside the gene matches. The CDR3 has 16 amino acids. CDR1 and CDR2 (germline): LNHNV, YYDKDF (reference sequence). Here the CDR3 reads CATSRASGSPYNEQFF. In nucleotides, the CDR3 is TGTGCCACCAGCAGAGCTAGCGGGAGTCCCTACAATGAGCAGTTCTTC.

As concerns this clone: Additional DNA sequences in this sample encode the identical CDR3. The chain employs TRBV11-2 and TRBJ2-7, with TRBD1 identical over 8 bases. This CDR3 has 13 residues. Germline loops: CDR1 SGHAT, CDR2 FQNNGV. V was clipped by 5 bases and J by 3 bases; unmatched bases: 3. The CDR3 here is CASSPGQGYEQYF. For the CDR3, the DNA is TGTGCCAGCAGCCCCGGACAGGGCTACGAGCAGTACTTC. The whole variable domain, filled in from reference TRBV11-2 and TRBJ2-7, reads EAGVAQSPRYKIIEKRQSVAFWCNPISGHATLYWYQQILGQGPKLLIQFQNNGVVDDSQLPKDRFSAERLKGVDSTLKIQPAKLEDSAVYLCASSPGQGYEQYFGPGTRLTVT.

On this clone: The identical CDR3 is also encoded by other nucleotide sequences in the sample. The chain uses TRBV6-5 and TRBJ1-6, with D hard to call. CDR3 size: 14 residues. Germline assignment: CDR1 MNHEY and CDR2 SVGAGI. The V end was cut by 0 bases, the J end by 6 bases, with 6 bases between. CDR3 residues: CASSYSPVNSPLHF. The CDR3 DNA sequence: TGTGCCAGCAGTTACTCTCCAGTTAATTCACCCCTCCACTTT.

This sequence joins TRBV11-2 and TRBJ2-2, with a weak D call TRBD1 (5 bases). CDR3 length: 15 amino acids. The V and J ends lost 3 bases and 6 bases respectively, with 14 bases between them. Germline V CDR1 and CDR2: SGHAT, FQNNGV. The CDR3 nucleotides read TGTGCCAGCAGCTTTCTGGTACAAGGGGCCGGGGAGCTGTTTTTT. It specifies CASSFLVQGAGELFF.

V usage is TRBV4-3 and J usage is TRBJ2-2; maybe TRBD1 (5 bases). V dropped 4 bases and J dropped 3 bases, with 15 bases sitting between them. Germline CDR1 and CDR2: LGHNA and YSLEER. The CDR3 covers 16 residues. The CDR3 nucleotides are TGCGCCAGCAGCCCGCGGAACAGCAGGGACACCGGGGAGCTGTTTTTT. It yields the protein CASSPRNSRDTGELFF.

The chain employs TRBV27 and TRBJ2-5; 9 nucleotides align to TRBD1. The end of the DNA is better explained by TRBJ2-7, so the J call may be wrong. The CDR3 spans 14 residues. In germline, CDR1 is MNHEY, CDR2 SMNVEV (reference sequence). CDR3 region: CASTTGTGSYEQYF. The CDR3 DNA follows: TGTGCCAGCACTACCGGGACAGGGTCCTACGAGCAGTACTTC.